This T cell receptor beta chain was identified during a study of blood T cell repertoires in COVID-19. The wider study: Both acute and convalescent COVID-19 samples were obtained from the United States, Italy and Spain. From T cells, B-cell-depleted T cells, or PBMCs came the material, which was cDNA or gDNA.

Germline loops: CDR1 SGHVS, CDR2 FQNEAQ. Trimming cost V 1 base and J 2 bases; bases outside gene matches: 6. There are 19 residues in the CDR3. Source study methods: Reference gene primer amplification gave estimated nucleated cell counts. Clones were read by immunoSEQ multiplex PCR, and TCRdb kept only the in-frame ones, dropping some. The V and J calls and the clone size are those of that table, but D and trimming were determined from the DNA. The sample lists approximately 250,000 clones, approximately 87% occurring once. The chain couples TRBV7-8 to TRBJ2-2; 14 bases are shared with TRBD2. The source material was peripheral blood. The sequence came from a man aged 60-69 years who had recovered from COVID-19. The DNA of the CDR3 is TGTGCCAGCAGCTTAGTTTTTGGACTAGCGGGAGGTAACACCGGGGAGCTGTTTTTT. It yields the protein CASSLVFGLAGGNTGELFF.